The 25 T cell receptor beta chains presented below share a single source sample, sequenced in a study of beta chain features in type 1 diabetes. Findings and limits, study-wide: All four CD4+ subsets from Type 1 diabetes patients carried moderately but significantly shorter TCRB CDR3s.

Of the isolated RNA, all was reverse transcribed, and so the sequenced material was expressed TCRB transcripts. Measured with immunoSEQ multiplex PCR; TCRdb has only the in-frame clones, and not every one. The sample yields 640,000 or so clones, 13% seen once. These TCRs' antigens remain unknown. Sample: naive CD4+ T cells from blood. Receptors were obtained from a man in his late teens or twenties with type 1 diabetes.

This clone was seen a few times. The rearrangement links TRBV28 to TRBJ2-1; the match to TRBD2 covers 8 bases. The V gene's germline CDR1 is MDHEN and CDR2 SYDVKM. The CDR3 runs 15 residues. J lost 8 bases, V lost 4 bases, and 10 bases had no gene match. The CDR3 loop is CASSSMPYSGDEQFF. The DNA for the CDR3 is TGTGCCAGCAGTTCTATGCCGTATAGCGGGGATGAGCAGTTCTTC.

This chain uses TRBV15 with TRBJ2-1; 14 bases agree with TRBD2. The ends lost 1 base at V and 5 bases at J; junction bases unmatched: 7. Germline V lookup: CDR1 LNHNV, CDR2 YYDKDF (reference sequence). CDR3 length equals 18 residues. Here the CDR3 DNA reads TGTGCCACCAGCAGAGCCTTGGGGACTAGCGGGAGCCACAATGAGCAGTTCTTC. Translating gives CATSRALGTSGSHNEQFF.

The sample holds a few counts of this clone. This sequence joins TRBV4-1 and TRBJ1-1, with 7 bases aligning to TRBD1. This CDR3 spans 16 amino acids. The germline V gene encodes CDR1 MGHRA and CDR2 YSYEKL. Losses at the gene ends were 0 bases for V and 2 bases for J; bases not matched to a gene: 6. The CDR3 here is CASSQDKNRGNTEAFF. The CDR3 DNA follows: TGCGCCAGCAGCCAAGATAAGAACAGGGGAAACACTGAAGCTTTCTTT.

The chain couples TRBV30 to TRBJ1-1, with 9 bases identical to TRBD1. The CDR3 length is 12 residues. J gave up 2 bases and V 7 bases, and 2 bases lay outside the gene matches. Germline values: CDR1 GTSNPN, CDR2 SVGIG (reference sequence). DNA of the CDR3: TGTGCCTTGGACAGGGGAAACACTGAAGCTTTCTTT. Protein: CALDRGNTEAFF.

This clone has a handful of counts. This chain joins TRBV2 and TRBJ2-2, with D perhaps TRBD1 (5 bases). CDR1 is SNHLY and CDR2 is FYNNEI in the germline V gene. This CDR3 has 16 amino acids. V lost 5 bases to trimming and J lost 1 base, with 14 bases between them. CDR3 sequence reads: CASSLEGAGNTGELFF. The CDR3 nucleotides are TGTGCCAGCAGTCTCGAAGGGGCAGGGAACACCGGGGAGCTGTTTTTT.

The genes are TRBV19 and TRBJ1-3; 7 positions agree with TRBD1. V trimming: 5 bases; J trimming: 0 bases; junction bases outside the gene matches: 7. The germline V gene encodes CDR1 LNHDA and CDR2 SQIVND (reference sequence). This CDR3 region has 16 residues. Written as DNA, the CDR3 is TGTGCCAGTAGTCTACGGACAGGCTCCTCTGGAAACACCATATATTTT. Translated, it gives CASSLRTGSSGNTIYF.

This clone appeared a few times. V gene TRBV19 combines with J gene TRBJ1-2; weak D call: TRBD1 (5 bases). The CDR3 runs to 12 residues. Germline CDR1 reads LNHDA; CDR2 reads SQIVND (reference sequence). Trimming removed 9 bases from V and 8 bases from J, with 16 bases in between. The CDR3 DNA reads TGTGCCAGGCGCCCGACAGAAGTCGGCTACACCTTC. It encodes CARRPTEVGYTF.

In this sample, this clone turned up a few times. The gene calls are TRBV7-9 and TRBJ1-6; 9 nucleotides agree with TRBD1. J gave up 7 bases and V 1 base, and 2 bases lay outside the gene matches. Germline V CDR1 and CDR2: SEHNR, FQNEAQ (reference sequence). The CDR3 sequence is 15 residues long. The DNA of the CDR3 is TGTGCCAGCAGCTTAGAACAGGGGGCCAATTCACCCCTCCACTTT. It specifies CASSLEQGANSPLHF.

This clone was picked up a small number of times. This sequence joins TRBV4-1 and TRBJ1-2, with D possibly being TRBD1 (6 bases). The CDR3 is 17 amino acids. Trimming left V 2 bases short and J 2 bases short, with 18 bases between. CDR1 is MGHRA, CDR2 YSYEKL, per germline. CDR3 loop: CASSQPPIRTANYGYTF. For the CDR3, the DNA is TGCGCCAGCAGCCAACCCCCTATCCGGACAGCCAACTATGGCTACACCTTC.

There are a few counts of this clone. The genes are TRBV4-1 and TRBJ1-1; TRBD1 agrees at 7 bases. Losses at the gene ends were 7 bases for V and 2 bases for J; bases not matched to a gene: 13. Germline V gene data show CDR1 as MGHRA and CDR2 as YSYEKL. This CDR3 has 16 residues. In nucleotides, the CDR3 is TGCGCCAGCACCAATGGTTGGCAGGGGGTAAACACTGAAGCTTTCTTT. It codes for CASTNGWQGVNTEAFF.

As DNA, the CDR3 is TGCGCCAGCAGCTTCCTGACAGGGGGCACCTACGAGCAGTACTTC. Translated, it gives CASSFLTGGTYEQYF. This chain joins TRBV5-1 and TRBJ2-7; TRBD1 matches at 10 bases. Germline CDR1 and CDR2: SGHRS and YFSETQ. The CDR3 runs 15 residues. The junction had 4 bases not matched to a gene; V was cut back by 2 bases and J by 2 bases.

This chain links TRBV11-2 with TRBJ2-5; 9 bases fit TRBD1. Trimming cost V 7 bases and J 4 bases; bases outside gene matches: 4. This CDR3 is 13 amino acids long. Germline V gives CDR1 SGHAT, CDR2 FQNNGV. Here the CDR3 reads CASIPTGGETQYF. The CDR3 coding sequence is TGTGCCAGCATCCCGACAGGGGGAGAGACCCAGTACTTC.

There are a few counts of this clone. CDR3 protein: CASSQDEATGITGELFF. In nucleotides, the CDR3 is TGTGCCAGCAGCCAAGATGAGGCGACAGGGATCACCGGGGAGCTGTTTTTT. V gene TRBV5-4 combines with J gene TRBJ2-2; 7 bases are shared with TRBD1. Germline values: CDR1 SGHNT, CDR2 YYREEE (reference sequence). The CDR3 has 17 residues. The J segment lost 4 bases and the V segment lost 4 bases, leaving 13 bases of the junction unmatched.

This rearrangement joins TRBV6-1 to TRBJ2-7; D is ambiguous. Germline V lookup: CDR1 MNHNS, CDR2 SASEGT. The V end lost 5 bases, the J end lost 1 base, and 6 bases lay between the germline ends. The CDR3 runs 12 residues. The CDR3: CASSPASYEQYF. CDR3 bases: TGTGCCAGCAGTCCGGCTTCCTACGAGCAGTACTTC.

This chain joins TRBV7-9 and TRBJ2-7; possibly TRBD1 for D (5 bases). V lost 5 bases and J lost 0, with 20 bases in between. The CDR3 has 17 residues. Germline V lookup: CDR1 SEHNR, CDR2 FQNEAQ (reference sequence). The CDR3 is CASSIQHQGTSSYEQYF. For the CDR3, the DNA is TGTGCCAGCAGCATCCAGCACCAGGGTACCAGCTCCTACGAGCAGTACTTC.

This clone was counted a few times. The CDR3, as DNA: TGTGCCACCAGCAGGGAAATAGGATCAGAGACCCAGTACTTC. Translating it yields CATSREIGSETQYF. This chain joins TRBV15 and TRBJ2-5; no firm D call. This CDR3 comprises 14 residues. Germline loops: CDR1 LNHNV, CDR2 YYDKDF (reference sequence). V lost 3 bases and J lost 4, with 12 bases in between.

This clone was counted between two and nine times. The chain is built from TRBV5-1 and TRBJ1-1, with a weak D call TRBD1 (6 bases). The germline V gene has CDR1 SGHRS and CDR2 YFSETQ. This CDR3 is 15 amino acids long. V gave up 4 bases and J gave up 4 bases, with 17 bases separating them. The CDR3 protein is CASSPRSGGGTEAFF. CDR3 DNA: TGCGCCAGCAGCCCTAGAAGTGGAGGGGGCACTGAAGCTTTCTTT. Filled out from reference TRBV5-1 and TRBJ1-1, the complete variable domain reads KAGVTQTPRYLIKTRGQQVTLSCSPISGHRSVSWYQQTPGQGLQFLFEYFSETQRNKGNFPGRFSGRQFSNSRSEMNVSTLELGDSALYLCASSPRSGGGTEAFFGQGTRLTVV.

This clone has only a few counts. The V call is TRBV6-5, the J call TRBJ2-3, with D perhaps TRBD2 (5 bases). CDR3 length: 14 amino acids. Trimming shortened V by 6 bases and J by 2 bases, and 12 bases separated the two germline ends. Germline V gives CDR1 MNHEY, CDR2 SVGAGI. DNA of the CDR3: TGTGCCAGCAGACTAGAAACTTTCACAGATACGCAGTATTTT. Translating gives CASRLETFTDTQYF.

The V and J genes are TRBV15 and TRBJ2-3, with 12 bases fitting TRBD2. Looked up from germline, CDR1 is LNHNV and CDR2 is YYDKDF (reference sequence). V dropped 4 bases and J dropped 0; count of bases not matched to a gene: 8. This CDR3 region has 18 residues. This chain's CDR3 is CATSTQPGLAGSTDTQYF. In nucleotides, the CDR3 is TGTGCCACCAGCACCCAACCTGGACTAGCGGGGAGCACAGATACGCAGTATTTT. Full variable domain (rest looked up from reference TRBV15 and TRBJ2-3): DAMVIQNPRYQVTQFGKPVTLSCSQTLNHNVMYWYQQKSSQAPKLLFHYYDKDFNNEADTPDNFQSRRPNTSFCFLDIRSPGLGDTAMYLCATSTQPGLAGSTDTQYFGPGTRLTVL.

A few counts support this clone. This chain connects TRBV30 to TRBJ2-2; a weak D match, TRBD1 (6 bases). The CDR3 totals 13 residues. V was cut by 0 bases and J by 16 bases, with 18 bases left in between. Per the germline V gene, CDR1 is GTSNPN and CDR2 is SVGIG (reference sequence). CDR3 coding DNA: TGTGCCTGGAGTGTACAGGGCACCGGGACCCCGTTTTTT. Its translation is CAWSVQGTGTPFF. Supplemented by reference TRBV30 and TRBJ2-2, the full variable domain reads SQTIHQWPATLVQPVGSPLSLECTVEGTSNPNLYWYRQAAGRGLQLLFYSVGIGQISSEVPQNLSASRPQDRQFILSSKKLLLSDSGFYLCAWSVQGTGTPFFGEGSRLTVL.

V gene TRBV10-2 combines with J gene TRBJ1-2, with 11 bases lining up with TRBD1. V lost 3 bases, J lost 6 bases, and 6 bases stayed unmatched. The CDR3 is 15 residues long. Germline V gene data show CDR1 as WSHSY and CDR2 as SAAADI. The CDR3 here is CASSDPRTGGHGYTF. CDR3 nucleotide sequence: TGCGCCAGCAGTGACCCTAGGACAGGGGGCCATGGCTACACCTTC.

This clone has only a few counts. The chain links TRBV30 to TRBJ2-3; the D is unclear. The CDR3 loop spans 14 amino acids. Trimming took 1 base from V and 2 from J, leaving 10 bases between them. Germline V gene data show CDR1 as GTSNPN and CDR2 as SVGIG (reference sequence). The CDR3 DNA is TGTGCCTGGAGTGCGGCTACCTACACAGATACGCAGTATTTT. Its translation is CAWSAATYTDTQYF.

This clone was counted only a few times. The V gene is TRBV6-1, the J gene TRBJ1-2; D is uncertain. Looked up from germline, CDR1 is MNHNS and CDR2 is SASEGT. This CDR3 is 14 amino acids long. The ends were cut back, 1 base at V and 7 bases at J, with 13 bases in the middle. The CDR3 DNA sequence: TGTGCCAGCAGTGAAGAAGTGTCGGGTATTGGCTACACCTTC. This codes for CASSEEVSGIGYTF.

On this clone: This specimen includes other DNA sequences encoding the same CDR3. The V and J genes are TRBV10-3 and TRBJ2-7; TRBD1 might be the D (6 bases). This CDR3 is built from 13 residues. Germline V gives CDR1 ENHRY, CDR2 SYGVKD. Trimming took off 2 bases at V and 6 bases at J, with 11 bases between the two ends. The CDR3 loop is CAISEGQGSEQYF. The CDR3 nucleotides read TGTGCCATCAGTGAGGGCCAGGGGAGCGAGCAGTACTTC.

This clone was picked up one time. The chain combines TRBV7-2 with TRBJ2-3; D gene uncertain. Germline V lookup: CDR1 SGHTA, CDR2 FQGNSA. Deletions cut 1 base from V and 1 base from J, with 12 bases between. The CDR3 sequence is 16 residues long. In DNA form, the CDR3 reads TGTGCCAGCAGCTTAGATAACACAGTGGGCACAGATACGCAGTATTTT. It specifies CASSLDNTVGTDTQYF.